The 23 T cell receptor beta chains listed next were all sequenced from one sample in a study of cytomegalovirus exposure and HLA in healthy donors. TCRdb keeps only in-frame clones here, not all; method: immunoSEQ multiplex PCR. This sample carries 150,000 to 250,000 clones, 81% of them seen once, and the ten largest clones take 0.95% to 1.5%. Sequenced input: PBMCs. The receptors here all came from a woman between 25 and 40 years old in good health and CMV-seronegative.

This clone appeared a single time. This chain connects TRBV18 to TRBJ2-7; TRBD2 might be the D (7 bases). Germline V gene sequence: CDR1 KGHSH, CDR2 LQKENI. Trimming shortened V by 5 bases and J by 1 base, and 21 bases separated the two germline ends. The CDR3 contains 17 residues. The CDR3 nucleotides are TGTGCCAGCTCAAAGGGCACCGGGGGGCCGTGGTCCTACGAGCAGTACTTC. Encoded protein: CASSKGTGGPWSYEQYF.

The rearrangement uses TRBV4-2 and TRBJ2-7; 9 nucleotides agree with TRBD1. The ends lost 1 base at V and 4 bases at J; junction bases unmatched: 8. The CDR3 has 16 amino acids. In germline, CDR1 is LGHNA, CDR2 YNFKEQ. The chain's CDR3 is CASSQVLPGQGYEQYF. DNA for the CDR3: TGTGCCAGCAGCCAAGTCCTGCCGGGACAGGGATACGAGCAGTACTTC.

This chain joins TRBV5-1 and TRBJ2-7; TRBD2 is a possible D gene (5 bases). V was clipped by 2 bases and J by 3 bases, with 9 bases between them. From germline, CDR1 is SGHRS and CDR2 YFSETQ. The CDR3 is 13 amino acids. CDR3 residues: CASSLLGVYEQYF. Here the CDR3 DNA reads TGCGCCAGCAGCTTATTGGGAGTCTACGAGCAGTACTTC.

The V call is TRBV30, the J call TRBJ2-7; 11 nucleotides match TRBD1. The CDR3 loop spans 17 amino acids. CDR1 and CDR2 from the germline V gene are GTSNPN and SVGIG (reference sequence). The V gene end was trimmed by 0 bases and the J gene end by 3 bases; junction bases not matched to a gene: 10. CDR3 residues: CAWSVQLGQGALYEQYF. The CDR3 nucleotides read TGTGCCTGGAGTGTACAATTAGGACAGGGGGCTCTCTACGAGCAGTACTTC. The whole variable domain, filled in from reference TRBV30 and TRBJ2-7, reads SQTIHQWPATLVQPVGSPLSLECTVEGTSNPNLYWYRQAAGRGLQLLFYSVGIGQISSEVPQNLSASRPQDRQFILSSKKLLLSDSGFYLCAWSVQLGQGALYEQYFGPGTRLTVT.

This clone was picked up a small number of times. V usage is TRBV5-1 and J usage is TRBJ1-5, with 8 bases matching TRBD1. The CDR3 is made up of 14 amino acids. Germline CDR1 SGHRS, CDR2 YFSETQ. V was clipped by 4 bases and J by 5 bases; unmatched bases: 5. CDR3 region: CASSPGQGDQPQHF. The DNA for the CDR3 is TGCGCCAGCAGCCCCGGACAGGGCGATCAGCCCCAGCATTTT.

This clone appeared a few times. The chain uses TRBV30 and TRBJ1-5; 11 bases are a match to TRBD1. The CDR3 covers 14 residues. V shed 3 bases, J shed 6 bases, and the junction held 4 bases outside the gene matches. Germline assignment: CDR1 GTSNPN and CDR2 SVGIG (reference sequence). The CDR3 DNA reads as TGTGCCTGGAGCCCGGGACAGGGGGGTCAGCCCCAGCATTTT. This sequence encodes CAWSPGQGGQPQHF.

The chain couples TRBV6-5 to TRBJ1-3, with a tentative D call TRBD1 (6 bases). Germline V gene data show CDR1 as MNHEY and CDR2 as SVGAGI. V gave up 6 bases and J gave up 4 bases, with 16 bases separating them. This CDR3 spans 15 amino acids. CDR3 residues: CASRPWGGNGNTIYF. DNA for the CDR3: TGTGCCAGCAGACCCTGGGGGGGCAACGGAAACACCATATATTTT.

V is TRBV27 and J is TRBJ2-1; 7 nucleotides match TRBD1. This CDR3 comprises 13 residues. V dropped 4 bases and J dropped 6; count of bases not matched to a gene: 3. CDR1 is MNHEY and CDR2 is SMNVEV in the germline V gene (reference sequence). The CDR3 DNA sequence: TGTGCCAGCAGTTGGGACAGTATCAATGAGCAGTTCTTC. This sequence encodes CASSWDSINEQFF.

The chain is built from TRBV7-7 and TRBJ2-3; a possible D gene is TRBD2 (5 bases). CDR3 length equals 15 residues. Germline CDR1 reads SSHAT; CDR2 reads FNYEAQ (reference sequence). V was trimmed by 5 bases and J by 0 bases, leaving 12 bases between them. The CDR3 protein is CASSPGLSSTDTQYF. In nucleotides, the CDR3 is TGTGCCAGCAGCCCCGGACTCTCTAGCACAGATACGCAGTATTTT.

The chain employs TRBV5-4 and TRBJ2-7; 9 nucleotides align to TRBD2. In germline, CDR1 is SGHNT, CDR2 YYREEE (reference sequence). V was clipped by 5 bases and J by 0 bases; unmatched bases: 6. There are 15 residues in the CDR3. The DNA for the CDR3 is TGTGCCAGCAGTTTAGGTAGCGGGAGCTCCTACGAGCAGTACTTC. This codes for CASSLGSGSSYEQYF.

The rearrangement joins TRBV5-6 to TRBJ1-2; 7 bases are a match to TRBD1. Per germline, CDR1 SGHDT and CDR2 YYEEEE. The junction had 5 bases not matched to a gene; V was cut back by 5 bases and J by 4 bases. CDR3 length: 13 amino acids. In nucleotides, the CDR3 is TGTGCCAGCAGTCCCGACAGGGTCTATGGCTACACCTTC. Residues: CASSPDRVYGYTF.

To note about this clone: A read error may be the cause here, since a much bigger clone is one base away. The chain couples TRBV6-1 to TRBJ2-1; 10 nucleotides match TRBD2. The length of the CDR3 is 15 residues. Germline V gene data show CDR1 as MNHNS and CDR2 as SASEGT. V lost 3 bases to trimming and J lost 4 bases; unmatched junction nucleotides: 3. In nucleotides, the CDR3 is TGTGCCAGCAGTGAGGCTAGCGGGGGTTACAATGAGCAGTTCTTC. It translates to CASSEASGGYNEQFF.

This chain uses TRBV15 with TRBJ2-3; weak D call: TRBD2 (5 bases). The CDR3 totals 15 residues. The V gene's germline CDR1 is LNHNV and CDR2 YYDKDF (reference sequence). Trimming took 4 bases from V and 3 from J, leaving 14 bases between them. This CDR3 is CATSKISTGTDTQYF. CDR3 DNA: TGTGCCACCAGCAAGATATCAACGGGAACAGATACGCAGTATTTT.

This clone was detected only once. The chain uses TRBV15 and TRBJ1-2; D remains unclear. Germline CDR1 LNHNV, CDR2 YYDKDF (reference sequence). V was shortened by 0 bases and J by 4 bases, with 12 bases between the two germline ends. The CDR3 spans 15 residues. CDR3 nucleotide sequence: TGTGCCACCAGCAGAGAACCTACAGCCCCCTATGGCTACACCTTC. It translates to CATSREPTAPYGYTF.

A remark on this clone: Other nucleotide sequences in the sample specify the same CDR3. The J gene is TRBJ2-1, the V gene TRBV18; perhaps TRBD1 as D (6 bases). This CDR3 comprises 15 residues. Between the trimmed V and J ends, which lost 6 bases and 1 base, there was a span of 13 bases. CDR1 and CDR2 (germline): KGHSH, LQKENI. The CDR3 sequence is CASSPDRQSYNEQFF. CDR3 nucleotides: TGTGCCAGCTCGCCGGACAGACAATCCTACAATGAGCAGTTCTTC. Together with reference TRBV18 and TRBJ2-1, the CDR3 gives the full variable domain: NAGVMQNPRHLVRRRGQEARLRCSPMKGHSHVYWYRQLPEEGLKFMVYLQKENIIDESGMPKERFSAEFPKEGPSILRIQQVVRGDSAAYFCASSPDRQSYNEQFFGPGTRLTVL.

The chain has TRBV6-1 and TRBJ1-2; 7 nucleotides match TRBD1. The CDR3 spans 14 residues. The germline V gene encodes CDR1 MNHNS and CDR2 SASEGT. V was clipped by 6 bases and J by 7 bases; unmatched bases: 11. CDR3: CASREGARGGGYTF. CDR3 coding DNA: TGTGCCAGCAGGGAGGGGGCTCGAGGGGGTGGCTACACCTTC.

This clone was recorded a few times. The gene calls are TRBV4-1 and TRBJ2-7; D is possibly TRBD2 (6 bases). The CDR3 is made up of 16 amino acids. V lost 0 bases and J 2 bases, leaving 14 bases between the germline ends. Per the germline V gene, CDR1 is MGHRA and CDR2 is YSYEKL. CDR3 nucleotide sequence: TGCGCCAGCAGCCAAGATACCAAGGGGAGGACCTACGAGCAGTACTTC. Residues: CASSQDTKGRTYEQYF.

This chain links TRBV5-4 with TRBJ1-6; 7 nucleotides align to TRBD1. Per the germline V gene, CDR1 is SGHNT and CDR2 is YYREEE (reference sequence). J gave up 8 bases and V 1 base, and 6 bases lay outside the gene matches. CDR3 length: 15 amino acids. CDR3 sequence (DNA): TGTGCCAGCAGCTTGAACACAGGGGTGGATTCACCCCTCCACTTT. This sequence encodes CASSLNTGVDSPLHF.

The J gene is TRBJ1-5, the V gene TRBV10-3; D possibly corresponds to TRBD1 (6 bases). The CDR3 spans 17 residues. The V end was cut by 4 bases, the J end by 0 bases, with 16 bases between. Germline V gene data show CDR1 as ENHRY and CDR2 as SYGVKD. This CDR3 reads CAISGGTTGYSNQPQHF. The CDR3, as DNA: TGTGCCATCAGTGGGGGAACGACAGGTTATAGCAATCAGCCCCAGCATTTT.

This clone was detected once. V usage is TRBV18 and J usage is TRBJ2-3, with 9 bases that match TRBD2. After removal of 3 bases from V and 4 bases from J, the junction contained 2 bases not matched to a gene. Germline V gene lookup returns CDR1 KGHSH and CDR2 LQKENI. This CDR3 comprises 14 residues. This chain's CDR3 is CASSPGTSPDTQYF. The CDR3 nucleotides read TGTGCCAGCTCACCCGGGACTAGCCCAGATACGCAGTATTTT.

This clone has only a few counts. Other DNA sequences from this sample encode an identical CDR3 as well. Written as DNA, the CDR3 is TGTGCCAGCAGTAGGGACAGGGGATACGAGCAGTACTTC. Protein sequence: CASSRDRGYEQYF. The chain couples TRBV6-5 to TRBJ2-7, with 10 bases matching TRBD1. Germline V lookup: CDR1 MNHEY, CDR2 SVGAGI. The CDR3 length is 13 residues. The V gene end was trimmed by 5 bases and the J gene end by 4 bases; junction bases not matched to a gene: 2.

The chain has TRBV9 and TRBJ1-2, with a possible D match to TRBD1 (5 bases). Germline-derived CDR1 and CDR2 are SGDLS and YYNGEE. CDR3 length: 15 residues. V lost 0 bases to trimming and J lost 1 base, with 10 bases between them. The chain's CDR3 is CASSVAAGNNYGYTF. The CDR3 coding sequence is TGTGCCAGCAGCGTAGCGGCAGGGAATAACTATGGCTACACCTTC.

The chain combines TRBV5-4 with TRBJ1-2; 12 nucleotides align to TRBD1. From germline, CDR1 is SGHNT and CDR2 YYREEE (reference sequence). The V segment lost 0 bases and the J segment 7 bases; nucleotides outside the gene matches: 4. The CDR3 runs to 15 residues. CDR3 bases: TGTGCCAGCAGCTTGGGGGGACAGGGGGCAGTTGGCTACACCTTC. Its protein product is CASSLGGQGAVGYTF.